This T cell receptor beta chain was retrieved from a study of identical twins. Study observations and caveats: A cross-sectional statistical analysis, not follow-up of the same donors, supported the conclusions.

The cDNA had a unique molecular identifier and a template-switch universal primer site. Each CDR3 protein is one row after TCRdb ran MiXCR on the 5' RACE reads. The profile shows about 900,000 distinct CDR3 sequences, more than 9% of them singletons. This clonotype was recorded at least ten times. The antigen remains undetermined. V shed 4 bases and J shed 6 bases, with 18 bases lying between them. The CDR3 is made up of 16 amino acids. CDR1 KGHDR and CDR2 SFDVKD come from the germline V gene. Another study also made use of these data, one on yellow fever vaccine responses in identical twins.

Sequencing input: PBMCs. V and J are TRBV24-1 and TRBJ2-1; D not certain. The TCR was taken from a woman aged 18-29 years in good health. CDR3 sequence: CATSESLAWVVNEQFF. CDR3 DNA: TGTGCCACCAGTGAATCTCTCGCATGGGTGGTCAATGAGCAGTTCTTC.